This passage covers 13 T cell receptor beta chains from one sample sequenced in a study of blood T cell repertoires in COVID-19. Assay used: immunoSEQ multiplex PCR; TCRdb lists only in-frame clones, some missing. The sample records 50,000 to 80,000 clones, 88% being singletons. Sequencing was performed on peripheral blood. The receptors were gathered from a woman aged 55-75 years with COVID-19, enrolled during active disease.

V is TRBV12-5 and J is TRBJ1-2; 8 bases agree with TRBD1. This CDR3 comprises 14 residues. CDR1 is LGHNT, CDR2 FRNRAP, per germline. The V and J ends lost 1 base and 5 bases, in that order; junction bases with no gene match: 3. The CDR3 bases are TGTGCTAGTGGTTTGGGGACAGGGTATTATGGCTACACCTTC. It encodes CASGLGTGYYGYTF. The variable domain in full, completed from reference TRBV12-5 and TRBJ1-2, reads DARVTQTPRHKVTEMGQEVTMRCQPILGHNTVFWYRQTMMQGLELLAYFRNRAPLDDSGMPKDRFSAEMPDATLATLKIQPSEPRDSAVYFCASGLGTGYYGYTFGSGTRLTVV.

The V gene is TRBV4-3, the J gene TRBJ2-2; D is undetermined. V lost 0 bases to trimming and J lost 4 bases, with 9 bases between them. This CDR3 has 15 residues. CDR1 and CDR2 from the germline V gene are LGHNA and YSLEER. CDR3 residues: CASSQDTPSTGELFF. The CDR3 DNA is TGCGCCAGCAGCCAAGATACGCCTAGCACCGGGGAGCTGTTTTTT.

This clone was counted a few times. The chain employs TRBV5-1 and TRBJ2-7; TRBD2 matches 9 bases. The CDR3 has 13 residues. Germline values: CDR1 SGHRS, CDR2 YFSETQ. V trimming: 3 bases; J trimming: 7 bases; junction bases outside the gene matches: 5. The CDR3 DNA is TGCGCCAGCAGCTCCGGACTAGCGCGGGAGCAGTACTTC. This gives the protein CASSSGLAREQYF.

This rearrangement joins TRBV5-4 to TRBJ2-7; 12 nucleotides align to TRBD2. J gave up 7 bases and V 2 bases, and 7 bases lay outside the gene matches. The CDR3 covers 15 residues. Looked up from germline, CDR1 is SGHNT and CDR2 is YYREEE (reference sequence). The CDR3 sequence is CASSFPGTSGLEQYF. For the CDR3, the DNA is TGTGCCAGCAGCTTTCCCGGGACTAGCGGGTTGGAGCAGTACTTC. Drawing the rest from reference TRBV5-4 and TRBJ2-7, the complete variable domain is ETGVTQSPTHLIKTRGQQVTLRCSSQSGHNTVSWYQQALGQGPQFIFQYYREEENGRGNFPPRFSGLQFPNYSSELNVNALELDDSALYLCASSFPGTSGLEQYFGPGTRLTVT.

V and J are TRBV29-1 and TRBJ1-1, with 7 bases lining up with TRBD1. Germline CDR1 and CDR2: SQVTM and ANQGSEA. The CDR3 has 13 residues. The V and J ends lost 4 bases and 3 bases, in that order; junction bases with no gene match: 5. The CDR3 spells CSVAGQFYTEAFF. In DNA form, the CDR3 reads TGCAGCGTTGCGGGACAGTTTTACACTGAAGCTTTCTTT.

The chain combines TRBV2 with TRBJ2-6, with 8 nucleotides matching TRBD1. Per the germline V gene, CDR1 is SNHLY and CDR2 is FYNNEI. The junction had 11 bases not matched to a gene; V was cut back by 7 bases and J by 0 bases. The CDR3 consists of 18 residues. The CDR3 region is CASTPGTGRSSGANVLTF. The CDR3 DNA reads TGTGCCAGCACCCCTGGGACAGGCAGAAGCTCTGGGGCCAACGTCCTGACTTTC. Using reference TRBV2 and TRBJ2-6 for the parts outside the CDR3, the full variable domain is EPEVTQTPSHQVTQMGQEVILRCVPISNHLYFYWYRQILGQKVEFLVSFYNNEISEKSEIFDDQFSVERPDGSNFTLKIRSTKLEDSAMYFCASTPGTGRSSGANVLTFGAGSRLTVL.

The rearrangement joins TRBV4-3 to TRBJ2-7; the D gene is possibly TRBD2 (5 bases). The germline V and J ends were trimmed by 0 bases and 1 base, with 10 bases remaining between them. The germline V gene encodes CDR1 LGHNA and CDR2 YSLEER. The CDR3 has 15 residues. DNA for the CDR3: TGCGCCAGCAGCCAAGAATGGACGGGATCCTACGAGCAGTACTTC. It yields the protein CASSQEWTGSYEQYF.

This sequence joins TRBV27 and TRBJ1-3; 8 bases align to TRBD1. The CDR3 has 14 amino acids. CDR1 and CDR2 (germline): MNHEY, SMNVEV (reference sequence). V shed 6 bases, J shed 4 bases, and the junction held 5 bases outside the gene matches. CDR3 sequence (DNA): TGTGCCAGCAGCCGACAGGGGATGGGAAACACCATATATTTT. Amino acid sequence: CASSRQGMGNTIYF.

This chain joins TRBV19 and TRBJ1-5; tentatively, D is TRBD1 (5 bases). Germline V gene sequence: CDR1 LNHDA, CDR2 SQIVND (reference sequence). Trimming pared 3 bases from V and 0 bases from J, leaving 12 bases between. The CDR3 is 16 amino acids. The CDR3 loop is CASSMGQANSNQPQHF. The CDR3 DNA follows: TGTGCCAGTAGTATGGGGCAGGCAAATAGCAATCAGCCCCAGCATTTT.

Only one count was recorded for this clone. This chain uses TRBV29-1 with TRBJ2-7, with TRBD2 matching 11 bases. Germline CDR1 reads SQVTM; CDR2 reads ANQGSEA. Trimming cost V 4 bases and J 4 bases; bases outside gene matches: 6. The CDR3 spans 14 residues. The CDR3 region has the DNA TGCAGCGTTGCAATCGGGACTAGCGGATACGAGCAGTACTTC. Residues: CSVAIGTSGYEQYF.

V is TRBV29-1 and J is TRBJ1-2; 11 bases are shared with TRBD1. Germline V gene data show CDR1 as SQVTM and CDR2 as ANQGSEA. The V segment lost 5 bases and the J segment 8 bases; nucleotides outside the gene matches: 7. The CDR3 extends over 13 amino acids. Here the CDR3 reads CSVQGTGGTGYTF. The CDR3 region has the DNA TGCAGCGTTCAAGGGACAGGGGGAACGGGCTACACCTTC.

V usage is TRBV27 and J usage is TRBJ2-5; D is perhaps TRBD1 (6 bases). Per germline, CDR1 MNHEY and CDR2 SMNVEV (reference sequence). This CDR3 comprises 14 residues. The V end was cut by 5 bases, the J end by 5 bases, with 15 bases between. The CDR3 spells CASSGGPQWETQYF. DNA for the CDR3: TGTGCCAGCAGTGGGGGCCCCCAGTGGGAGACCCAGTACTTC.

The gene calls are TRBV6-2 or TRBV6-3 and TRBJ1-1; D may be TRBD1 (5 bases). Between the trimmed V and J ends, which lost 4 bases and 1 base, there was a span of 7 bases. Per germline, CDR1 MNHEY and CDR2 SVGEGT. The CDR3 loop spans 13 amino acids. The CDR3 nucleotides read TGTGCCAGCAGTTCAGACAGGAACACTGAAGCTTTCTTT. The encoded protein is CASSSDRNTEAFF.